This TCR beta chain comes out of a study of CD8 T cells in Susac syndrome. The study's findings and limits: As the study acknowledged, the number of individuals who were part of its TCR sequencing and HLA analysis was relatively small.

Reverse transcription of roughly 0.5 to 1 ug RNA was carried out with random hexamers. immunoSEQ multiplex PCR amplified TCR beta CDR3 across 54 Vbeta, 13 Jbeta. MiXCR was run by TCRdb on the immunoSEQ multiplex PCR reads, yielding one entry per CDR3 protein. This table has 200,000 or so distinct CDR3 sequences, 90% to 95% appearing once. Worth noting for this clonotype: What it binds is unknown.

This CDR3 spans 13 amino acids. Germline values: CDR1 LGHDT, CDR2 YNNKEL (reference sequence). With 0 bases removed from V and 8 bases from J, the gap between germline ends came to 10 bases. Material for sequencing was CD4+ T cells from PBMCs. The chain is built from TRBV3-1 and TRBJ1-1; the D is unclear. The clonotype originates from a human donor with multiple sclerosis. CDR3 amino acids: CASSQEARQEAFF. CDR3 in DNA: TGTGCCAGCAGCCAAGAAGCCCGTCAGGAAGCTTTCTTT.